This entry concerns a single T cell receptor beta chain. Its antigen is currently unknown. Relative to the germline gene, one junction end is altered; a read error may explain this. This sample was included in a study of shared clonotypes between healthy human individuals. The study drew its donors from healthy HIV-negative adults without recent acute infections or vaccinations. Nashville, Tennessee was home to all donors, each a Caucasian adult. The method was immunoSEQ multiplex PCR; TCRdb's version includes in-frame clones alone and lacks a portion of them. The profile covers some 2.4 million clones, with 93% appearing a single time and roughly 0.36% taken by the ten largest. Overall study results and limits: When compared with the clonotypes that were shared by all four sorted-subset donors, the non-shared clonotypes turned out to have lower generation probabilities.

The material sequenced was naive CD4+ T cells from PBMCs. This sample's subset: CD45RA+ positively selected. The source of this sequence is a man between 18 and 29 years old in good health. Some clones in this sample may be carry-over from other donors' samples.

Here the CDR3 reads CASRLLAGAGELFF. For the CDR3, the DNA is TGTGCCAGCCGCTTGTTAGCAGGGGCGGGGGAGCTGTTTTTT. The rearrangement joins TRBV11-2 to TRBJ2-2; tentative D call: TRBD1 (6 bases). Germline CDR1 and CDR2: SGHAT and FQNNGV. The CDR3 extends over 14 amino acids.